This T cell receptor (beta chain) was captured by sequencing in a study of T cells in Graves' hyperthyroidism and ophthalmopathy. Overall study results and limits: Separation of ophthalmopathy from stable hyperthyroidism was achieved by a 13 V-J model.

Looked up from germline, CDR1 is SEHNR and CDR2 is FQNEAQ (reference sequence). The CDR3 consists of 16 residues. After removal of 6 bases from V and 2 bases from J, the junction contained 9 bases not matched to a gene. This clonotype was found once. Its specificity is unknown. Template material for amplifying TCR beta CDR3 regions consisted of RNA transcripts. The HTBI set primed first-round TCR CDR3 RT-PCR. TCRdb redid the calling of the multiplex PCR reads with MiXCR, one entry per CDR3 protein. Among about 640,000 distinct CDR3 sequences listed, around 20% were seen once. The clonotype comes from a man under 40 with Graves' ophthalmopathy. The sample taken for sequencing was blood. This chain links TRBV7-9 with TRBJ2-3, with 9 bases identical to TRBD2. CDR3 region: CASSLAAGGSTDTQYF. CDR3 nucleotide sequence: TGTGCCAGCAGTCTGGCAGCGGGAGGATCCACAGATACGCAGTATTTT.